The clone carrying this T cell receptor beta chain showed up many times. Its antigen is undetermined. Quantitative 5'-RACE with molecular barcodes was used to make the TCR beta libraries. A single record per CDR3 protein comes from TCRdb applying MiXCR to the 5' RACE reads. The data show about 460,000 distinct CDR3 sequences, roughly 5% seen once. The sample is drawn from a study of CD8 T cells in ankylosing spondylitis. The CDR3 spans 16 residues. The V gene end was trimmed by 1 base and the J gene end by 0 bases; junction bases not matched to a gene: 4. Germline values: CDR1 MNHEY, CDR2 SVGEGT. Study-wide findings and caveats: What seemed typical of ankylosing spondylitis blood was a TCR beta motif built from 7 or 8 highly homologous variants.

The receptor was derived from a male donor with ankylosing spondylitis. The source material was blood, either unsorted or a sorted T cell fraction (not recorded which). The chain uses TRBV6-2 or TRBV6-3 and TRBJ1-1, with 8 bases lining up with TRBD1. CDR3 nucleotide sequence: TGTGCCAGCAGTTACTGGACAGGGAATATGAACACTGAAGCTTTCTTT. Encoded protein: CASSYWTGNMNTEAFF.